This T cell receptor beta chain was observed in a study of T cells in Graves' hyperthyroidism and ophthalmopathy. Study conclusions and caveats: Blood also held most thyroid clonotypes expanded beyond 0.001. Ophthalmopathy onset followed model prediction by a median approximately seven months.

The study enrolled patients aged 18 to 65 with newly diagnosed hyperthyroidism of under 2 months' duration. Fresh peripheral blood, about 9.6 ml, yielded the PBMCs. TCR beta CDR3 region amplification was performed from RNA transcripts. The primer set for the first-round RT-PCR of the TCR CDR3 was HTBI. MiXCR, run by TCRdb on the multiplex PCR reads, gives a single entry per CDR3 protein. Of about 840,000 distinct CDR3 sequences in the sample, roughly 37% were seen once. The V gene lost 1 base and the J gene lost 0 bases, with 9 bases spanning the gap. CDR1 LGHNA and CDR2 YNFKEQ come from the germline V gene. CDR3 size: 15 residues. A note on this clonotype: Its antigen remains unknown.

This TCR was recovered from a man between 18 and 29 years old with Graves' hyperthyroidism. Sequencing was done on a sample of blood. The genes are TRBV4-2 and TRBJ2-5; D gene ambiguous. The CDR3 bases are TGTGCCAGCAGCCAAGTAGGGAACCACCAAGAGACCCAGTACTTC. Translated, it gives CASSQVGNHQETQYF.